A selection of T cell receptor beta chains follows, all from one sample in a study of blood T cells in healthy people across ages. MiXCR, run by TCRdb on the 5' RACE reads, gives a single entry per CDR3 protein. The sample consists of fewer than 2 million distinct CDR3 sequences, 30% to 40% of them appearing once. Sequencing was performed on blood. Every receptor here comes from a human donor in good health. Both conserved end residues are part of each CDR3. A D gene is named only where the DNA matches it firmly. The listing skips clone size in some rows; elsewhere it reads once, few, many or a size class.

d_gene: .
v_gene: TRBV4-2
j_gene: TRBJ2-1
abundance: .
CDR3nt: TGTGCCAGCAGCGCCCGCCGGGGGCCGGTCGAGACCCAGTTCTTC
CDR3aa: CASSARRGPVETQFF

d_gene: .
v_gene: TRBV7-9
j_gene: TRBJ2-5
abundance: .
CDR3nt: TGTGCCAGCAGCTTAGCCTACAGTGAGACCCAGTACTTC
CDR3aa: CASSLAYSETQYF

d_gene: .
v_gene: TRBV5-5
j_gene: TRBJ2-2
abundance: .
CDR3nt: TGTGCCAGCAGCGAGAGGGTTGCCGGGGAGCTGTTTTTT
CDR3aa: CASSERVAGELFF

d_gene: TRBD2
v_gene: TRBV12-3/TRBV12-4
j_gene: TRBJ2-3
abundance: many
CDR3nt: TGTGCCAGCAGCTTAGGTGGGGGGGCAGATACGCAGTATTTT
CDR3aa: CASSLGGGADTQYF

d_gene: TRBD1
v_gene: TRBV7-8
j_gene: TRBJ1-1
abundance: .
CDR3nt: TGTGCCAGCAGCTTATCCTCCGGGACAGAGGTGGTGCGTAACTTT
CDR3aa: CASSLSSGTEVVRNF

d_gene: .
v_gene: TRBV6-2/TRBV6-3
j_gene: TRBJ2-5
abundance: few
CDR3nt: TGTGCCAGCAGCGTTCTCAGGGGAGGAGAGACCCAGTACTTC
CDR3aa: CASSVLRGGETQYF

d_gene: .
v_gene: TRBV13
j_gene: TRBJ2-7
abundance: .
CDR3nt: TGTGCCAGCAGCACTCAACCGGGACAAAACTACGAGCAGTACTTC
CDR3aa: CASSTQPGQNYEQYF

d_gene: .
v_gene: TRBV10-3
j_gene: TRBJ2-7
abundance: .
CDR3nt: TGTGCCATCAGAACTGACAGGTCTAGCTACGAGCAGTACTTC
CDR3aa: CAIRTDRSSYEQYF

d_gene: .
v_gene: TRBV4-2
j_gene: TRBJ2-3
abundance: few
CDR3nt: TGTGCCAGCAGCCAAGGTCCAGGCTCGAGCACAGATACGCAGTATTTT
CDR3aa: CASSQGPGSSTDTQYF

d_gene: .
v_gene: TRBV4-2
j_gene: TRBJ1-2
abundance: few
CDR3nt: TGTGCCAGCAGCCAAGATCTGGGGGGGCAGGGGCTTAACTATGGCTACACCTTC
CDR3aa: CASSQDLGGQGLNYGYTF

d_gene: .
v_gene: TRBV12-3/TRBV12-4
j_gene: TRBJ2-7
abundance: .
CDR3nt: TGTGCCAGCAGTTTAGTAGGCCACGGTTACGAGCAGTACTTC
CDR3aa: CASSLVGHGYEQYF

d_gene: .
v_gene: TRBV28
j_gene: TRBJ1-2
abundance: few
CDR3nt: TGTGCCAGCAGTTTGACGGGGGTCGACTATGGCTACACCTTC
CDR3aa: CASSLTGVDYGYTF

d_gene: .
v_gene: TRBV7-2
j_gene: TRBJ2-3
abundance: few
CDR3nt: TGTGCCAGCAGCGTGCTAGCGCGAACCTCAGATACGCAGTATTTT
CDR3aa: CASSVLARTSDTQYF

d_gene: TRBD2
v_gene: TRBV11-2
j_gene: TRBJ2-3
abundance: .
CDR3nt: TGTGCCAGCAGCCGACGGGGGGGTTCCTTAGATACGCAGTATTTT
CDR3aa: CASSRRGGSLDTQYF

d_gene: .
v_gene: TRBV3-1
j_gene: TRBJ2-3
abundance: .
CDR3nt: TGTGCCAGCAGCCATGACACTAGCACAGATACGCAGTATTTT
CDR3aa: CASSHDTSTDTQYF

d_gene: .
v_gene: TRBV5-1
j_gene: TRBJ1-1
abundance: .
CDR3nt: TGCGCCAGCAGCTCTGGTCCGGGAAACACTGAAGCTTTCTTT
CDR3aa: CASSSGPGNTEAFF

d_gene: .
v_gene: TRBV20-1
j_gene: TRBJ2-7
abundance: few
CDR3nt: TGCAGTGCTAGAATCGGACCGTACGAGGGCGACGAGCAGTACTTC
CDR3aa: CSARIGPYEGDEQYF

d_gene: .
v_gene: TRBV12-3/TRBV12-4
j_gene: TRBJ1-5
abundance: .
CDR3nt: TGTGCCAGCAGTTCGGGGGACGAACAGCCCCAGCATTTT
CDR3aa: CASSSGDEQPQHF

d_gene: .
v_gene: TRBV5-1
j_gene: TRBJ1-1
abundance: .
CDR3nt: TGCGCCAGCAGCTTGGCAACCCTTGGGGGGAACACTGAAGCTTTCTTT
CDR3aa: CASSLATLGGNTEAFF

d_gene: .
v_gene: TRBV6-6
j_gene: TRBJ1-2
abundance: few
CDR3nt: TGTGCCAGCAGCCCTCAGAGCGCTTTCTATGGCTACACCTTC
CDR3aa: CASSPQSAFYGYTF

d_gene: .
v_gene: TRBV28
j_gene: TRBJ1-2
abundance: few
CDR3nt: TGTGCCAGCACCATCCGGGACGGCAACTATGGCTACACCTTC
CDR3aa: CASTIRDGNYGYTF

d_gene: TRBD1
v_gene: TRBV5-5
j_gene: TRBJ2-7
abundance: many
CDR3nt: TGTGCCAGCACGCCGACAGGGATCCTCTACGAGCAGTACTTC
CDR3aa: CASTPTGILYEQYF

d_gene: TRBD1
v_gene: TRBV7-9
j_gene: TRBJ2-6
abundance: .
CDR3nt: TGTACCAGCAGCTCCTTAAGGACAGGGACTGGGGCCAACGTCCTGACTTTC
CDR3aa: CTSSSLRTGTGANVLTF

d_gene: .
v_gene: TRBV24-1
j_gene: TRBJ2-1
abundance: many
CDR3nt: TGTGCCACCAGTGATTTAGACAGCTACAATGAGCAGTTCTTC
CDR3aa: CATSDLDSYNEQFF

d_gene: .
v_gene: TRBV19
j_gene: TRBJ1-5
abundance: .
CDR3nt: TGTGCCAGTACTGTGCATAACGAGGGTCAGCCCCAGCATTTT
CDR3aa: CASTVHNEGQPQHF

d_gene: TRBD1
v_gene: TRBV5-1
j_gene: TRBJ1-2
abundance: once
CDR3nt: TGCGCCAGCAGCCTGGGACAGGGGTTGGACTATGGCTACACCTTC
CDR3aa: CASSLGQGLDYGYTF

d_gene: .
v_gene: TRBV7-2
j_gene: TRBJ1-6
abundance: few
CDR3nt: TGTGCCAGCAGCTTAACCCGGGACTATAATTCACCCCTCCACTTT
CDR3aa: CASSLTRDYNSPLHF

d_gene: .
v_gene: TRBV29-1
j_gene: TRBJ2-1
abundance: .
CDR3nt: TGCAGCGCCGGGACACAGGAGTACAATGAGCAGTTCTTC
CDR3aa: CSAGTQEYNEQFF

d_gene: TRBD1
v_gene: TRBV5-1
j_gene: TRBJ2-7
abundance: many
CDR3nt: TGCGCCAGCAGATACGATACAGGGGGCGAGCAGTACTTC
CDR3aa: CASRYDTGGEQYF

d_gene: .
v_gene: TRBV15
j_gene: TRBJ1-4
abundance: few
CDR3nt: TGTGCCACCAGCAGAGATCCGGTCCAGGGAAGGGAAAAACTGTTTTTT
CDR3aa: CATSRDPVQGREKLFF

d_gene: .
v_gene: TRBV14
j_gene: TRBJ2-7
abundance: few
CDR3nt: TGTGCCAGCAGCCAAGGATATGGAGGGTCCCCCGAGCAGTACTTC
CDR3aa: CASSQGYGGSPEQYF

d_gene: .
v_gene: TRBV4-3
j_gene: TRBJ2-7
abundance: .
CDR3nt: TGCGCCAGCAGTAAACGGGTCCCAGACTACGAGCAGTACTTC
CDR3aa: CASSKRVPDYEQYF

d_gene: TRBD1
v_gene: TRBV25-1
j_gene: TRBJ2-7
abundance: once
CDR3nt: TGTGCCAGCAGTGGGTCAGGGGGCGGTTGGCAGTACTTC
CDR3aa: CASSGSGGGWQYF

d_gene: .
v_gene: TRBV20-1
j_gene: TRBJ2-7
abundance: few
CDR3nt: TGCAGTGCTAGAGAACTAGTCAGGATCGGGGAGCAGTACTTC
CDR3aa: CSARELVRIGEQYF

d_gene: .
v_gene: TRBV27
j_gene: TRBJ1-2
abundance: few
CDR3nt: TGTGCCAGCAGGACTTCACGGGACAAATCCTGGGACTATGGCTACACCTTC
CDR3aa: CASRTSRDKSWDYGYTF

d_gene: .
v_gene: TRBV7-3
j_gene: TRBJ2-3
abundance: .
CDR3nt: TGTGCCAGCAGCTTAAAGATGGGGGGTGCTAGCACAGATACGCAGTATTTT
CDR3aa: CASSLKMGGASTDTQYF

d_gene: TRBD1
v_gene: TRBV6-2/TRBV6-3
j_gene: TRBJ1-5
abundance: .
CDR3nt: TGTGCCAGCAGTTACTCGCGGGACAGGCCTTATAGCAATCAGCCCCAGCATTTT
CDR3aa: CASSYSRDRPYSNQPQHF

d_gene: TRBD2
v_gene: TRBV7-8
j_gene: TRBJ2-3
abundance: few
CDR3nt: TGTGCCAGTATTAGCGGGGGGATTAGCACAGATACGCAGTATTTT
CDR3aa: CASISGGISTDTQYF

d_gene: .
v_gene: TRBV2
j_gene: TRBJ2-6
abundance: .
CDR3nt: TGTGCCAGCAGTGGGGTCGGCGTGGGGCAAATTTCTGGGGCCAACGTCCTGACTTTC
CDR3aa: CASSGVGVGQISGANVLTF

d_gene: TRBD1
v_gene: TRBV5-1
j_gene: TRBJ1-1
abundance: .
CDR3nt: TGCGCCAGCAGCTTGGGCGCACCTCAGGGGGCTGAAGCTTTCTTT
CDR3aa: CASSLGAPQGAEAFF

d_gene: TRBD1
v_gene: TRBV6-2/TRBV6-3
j_gene: TRBJ1-1
abundance: .
CDR3nt: TGTGCCTGCAATACAATGGGACAGGTTGGCACTGAAGCTTTCTTT
CDR3aa: CACNTMGQVGTEAFF

d_gene: .
v_gene: TRBV7-3
j_gene: TRBJ1-2
abundance: .
CDR3nt: .
CDR3aa: CASSPTSVAGVLYGYTF

d_gene: TRBD2
v_gene: TRBV11-2
j_gene: TRBJ2-5
abundance: .
CDR3nt: TGTGCCAGCAGCTTAGAGGGACTAGCGGGGGAACAAGAGACCCAGTACTTC
CDR3aa: CASSLEGLAGEQETQYF

d_gene: .
v_gene: TRBV28
j_gene: TRBJ1-1
abundance: .
CDR3nt: TGTGCCAGCAGTTTCATGGGGGAGAACACTGAAGCTTTCTTT
CDR3aa: CASSFMGENTEAFF

d_gene: TRBD1
v_gene: TRBV20-1
j_gene: TRBJ1-5
abundance: .
CDR3nt: TGCAGTGCTAGAGGCTTCGACAGGGTCCTGGGCAATCAGCCCCAGCATTTT
CDR3aa: CSARGFDRVLGNQPQHF